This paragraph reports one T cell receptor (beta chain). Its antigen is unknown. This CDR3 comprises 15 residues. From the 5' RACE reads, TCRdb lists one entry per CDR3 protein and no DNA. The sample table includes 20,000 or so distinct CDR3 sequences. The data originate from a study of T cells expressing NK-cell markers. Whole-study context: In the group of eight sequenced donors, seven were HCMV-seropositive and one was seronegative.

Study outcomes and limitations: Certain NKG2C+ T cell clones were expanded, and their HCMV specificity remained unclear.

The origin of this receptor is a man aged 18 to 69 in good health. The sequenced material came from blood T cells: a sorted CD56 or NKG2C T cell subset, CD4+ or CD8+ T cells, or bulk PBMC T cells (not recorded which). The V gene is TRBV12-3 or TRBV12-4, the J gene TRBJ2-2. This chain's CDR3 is CASRLAGANTGELFF.